The 12 T cell receptor beta chains listed next were all sequenced from one sample in a study of control samples from healthy donors and cancer patients. Data came from immunoSEQ multiplex PCR; TCRdb stores just in-frame clones and leaves some out. Of roughly 59,000 clones in the sample, roughly 90% were seen once. Sequencing input: PBMCs. Source of these receptors: a man between 35 and 55 years old with colorectal cancer.

The J gene is TRBJ2-7, the V gene TRBV29-1; 10 bases agree with TRBD1. With V trimmed by 6 bases and J by 7 bases, 12 bases remained unmatched. Looked up from germline, CDR1 is SQVTM and CDR2 is ANQGSEA. The CDR3 totals 14 residues. The CDR3 protein is CSVRGQGYGREQYF. CDR3 DNA: TGCAGCGTGAGGGGACAGGGGTACGGGCGAGAGCAGTACTTC.

This clone has just a few counts. The J gene is TRBJ1-1, the V gene TRBV6-5, with a weak D call TRBD1 (5 bases). The CDR3 length is 13 residues. V was shortened by 2 bases and J by 2 bases, with 6 bases between the two germline ends. Per germline, CDR1 MNHEY and CDR2 SVGAGI. CDR3 nucleotides: TGTGCCAGCAGTTACAGGGACAACACTGAAGCTTTCTTT. This translates into CASSYRDNTEAFF.

V gene TRBV5-1 combines with J gene TRBJ2-1, with 9 bases that match TRBD1. CDR1 SGHRS and CDR2 YFSETQ come from the germline V gene. The CDR3 runs to 15 residues. V was pared by 5 bases and J by 7 bases, with 10 bases of the junction left unmatched. The CDR3 is CASSSGTGSLNEQFF. DNA for the CDR3: TGCGCCAGCAGTTCCGGGACAGGGTCCTTGAATGAGCAGTTCTTC. The whole variable domain, remainder taken from reference TRBV5-1 and TRBJ2-1, is KAGVTQTPRYLIKTRGQQVTLSCSPISGHRSVSWYQQTPGQGLQFLFEYFSETQRNKGNFPGRFSGRQFSNSRSEMNVSTLELGDSALYLCASSSGTGSLNEQFFGPGTRLTVL.

The V and J genes are TRBV5-1 and TRBJ2-7; D possibly corresponds to TRBD1 (5 bases). Trimming left V 2 bases short and J 5 bases short, with 14 bases between. The CDR3 runs to 14 residues. Per germline, CDR1 SGHRS and CDR2 YFSETQ. The chain's CDR3 is CASSLSPGKNEQYF. The CDR3 DNA reads TGCGCCAGCAGCTTATCGCCAGGGAAAAACGAGCAGTACTTC.

This chain uses TRBV2 with TRBJ1-4, with 8 bases that match TRBD1. The CDR3 length is 15 residues. J was trimmed by 7 bases and V by 4 bases; bases with no gene match: 8. The germline V gene encodes CDR1 SNHLY and CDR2 FYNNEI. The CDR3 nucleotides are TGTGCCAGCAGTGCAAGGACAGGGCCCGCTGAAAAACTGTTTTTT. This sequence encodes CASSARTGPAEKLFF.

The chain employs TRBV9 and TRBJ1-1; D gene unclear. CDR3 length: 14 amino acids. The V and J ends lost 4 bases and 1 base respectively, with 11 bases between them. From germline, CDR1 is SGDLS and CDR2 YYNGEE. Here the CDR3 DNA reads TGTGCCAGCAGCCCGGGGTCGGGGAACACTGAAGCTTTCTTT. This codes for CASSPGSGNTEAFF.

The chain uses TRBV9 and TRBJ1-4; D may be TRBD1 (5 bases). Germline lookup yields CDR1 SGDLS and CDR2 YYNGEE. The CDR3 has 15 residues. V was clipped by 1 base and J by 7 bases, with 14 bases between them. As DNA, the CDR3 is TGTGCCAGCAGCGTAACGGCAGGGAAGGGTGAAAAACTGTTTTTT. This codes for CASSVTAGKGEKLFF.

The rearrangement joins TRBV13 to TRBJ2-7, with D possibly matching TRBD1 (6 bases). The CDR3 totals 16 residues. The V end lost 0 bases, the J end lost 3 bases, and 15 bases lay between the germline ends. The germline V gene has CDR1 PRHDT and CDR2 FYEKMQ (reference sequence). CDR3 nucleotide sequence: TGTGCCAGCAGCTTAGGCCGGAACGTAGGGGGCTACGAGCAGTACTTC. It yields the protein CASSLGRNVGGYEQYF.

The rearrangement joins TRBV28 to TRBJ1-4, with unresolved D. Looked up from germline, CDR1 is MDHEN and CDR2 is SYDVKM. Deletions cut 2 bases from V and 8 bases from J, with 12 bases between. The CDR3 sequence is 14 residues long. The CDR3 DNA reads TGTGCCAGCAGTTTAAAGTACGAGGAGGAAAAACTGTTTTTT. Amino acids: CASSLKYEEEKLFF.

V and J are TRBV19 and TRBJ2-1, with 9 bases that match TRBD1. The CDR3 contains 15 residues. The trim removed 6 bases at V and 7 bases at J, leaving 10 bases unmatched. CDR1 LNHDA and CDR2 SQIVND come from the germline V gene (reference sequence). The CDR3 coding sequence is TGTGCCAGTAGGGCCGGGACAGGGCTTACGAATGAGCAGTTCTTC. It codes for CASRAGTGLTNEQFF.

The genes are TRBV12-3 or TRBV12-4 and TRBJ2-7; TRBD1 agrees at 11 bases. V was clipped by 4 bases and J by 8 bases; unmatched bases: 4. The CDR3 covers 13 residues. This CDR3 is CASSYGQGAKQYF. In DNA form, the CDR3 reads TGTGCCAGCAGTTACGGACAGGGGGCGAAGCAGTACTTC.

The gene calls are TRBV11-1 and TRBJ2-2; D not resolved. The CDR3 loop spans 12 amino acids. Germline lookup yields CDR1 SGHAT and CDR2 FQDESV (reference sequence). V shed 3 bases and J shed 1 base, with 0 bases lying between them. CDR3 residues: CASSLNTGELFF. Written as DNA, the CDR3 is TGTGCCAGCAGCTTGAACACCGGGGAGCTGTTTTTT. Complete variable domain (other parts from reference TRBV11-1 and TRBJ2-2): EAEVAQSPRYKITEKSQAVAFWCDPISGHATLYWYRQILGQGPELLVQFQDESVVDDSQLPKDRFSAERLKGVDSTLKIQPAELGDSAMYLCASSLNTGELFFGEGSRLTVL.